A single sample is the source of the 21 T cell receptor beta chains below, sequenced in a study of response to subunit inactivated influenza vaccine. TCRdb itself ran the RT-PCR reads through MiXCR, one entry per CDR3 protein. The sample contains 860,000 or so distinct CDR3 sequences, 21% of which appear only once. Sample: PBMCs from blood, taken about 5 days after vaccination. These TCRs come from a man aged 50 to 59 who received an inactivated influenza vaccine.

This chain uses TRBV7-9 with TRBJ1-2, with D maybe TRBD1 (5 bases). V was cut by 5 bases and J by 2 bases, with 12 bases left in between. The CDR3 runs to 14 residues. Germline lookup yields CDR1 SEHNR and CDR2 FQNEAQ (reference sequence). CDR3 sequence: CASSPRWTNYGYTF. In DNA form, the CDR3 reads TGTGCCAGCAGCCCCCGGTGGACAAACTATGGCTACACCTTC. Supplemented by reference TRBV7-9 and TRBJ1-2, the full variable domain reads DTGVSQNPRHKITKRGQNVTFRCDPISEHNRLYWYRQTLGQGPEFLTYFQNEAQLEKSRLLSDRFSAERPKGSFSTLEIQRTEQGDSAMYLCASSPRWTNYGYTFGSGTRLTVV.

This clonotype was detected only a few times. The V gene is TRBV20-1, the J gene TRBJ1-5, with D possibly TRBD1 on 5 matching bases. The V and J ends lost 3 bases and 1 base respectively, with 13 bases between them. CDR3 size: 15 residues. CDR1 DFQATT and CDR2 SNEGSKA come from the germline V gene (reference sequence). This chain's CDR3 is CSASRDGSSNQPQHF. The CDR3 bases are TGCAGTGCTAGCCGGGACGGCTCAAGCAATCAGCCCCAGCATTTT.

In its sample, this clonotype was seen many times. The V gene is TRBV20-1, the J gene TRBJ2-3; 13 nucleotides agree with TRBD2. The trim removed 4 bases at V and 8 bases at J, leaving 3 bases unmatched. The CDR3 contains 13 residues. From germline, CDR1 is DFQATT and CDR2 SNEGSKA (reference sequence). The CDR3 DNA reads TGCAGTGCTACGGGACTAGCGGGGTTTACGCAGTATTTT. Residues: CSATGLAGFTQYF.

This chain connects TRBV15 to TRBJ2-1; D ambiguous. The germline V gene encodes CDR1 LNHNV and CDR2 YYDKDF (reference sequence). V was trimmed by 2 bases and J by 5 bases, leaving 7 bases between them. CDR3 length: 13 amino acids. Here the CDR3 DNA reads TGTGCCACCAGCAGATCTTTAGACAATGAGCAGTTCTTC. Translation gives CATSRSLDNEQFF.

The V and J genes are TRBV5-1 and TRBJ1-1, with D unresolved. Germline loops: CDR1 SGHRS, CDR2 YFSETQ. The V gene lost 4 bases and the J gene lost 2 bases, with 18 bases spanning the gap. This CDR3 has 16 amino acids. The CDR3 DNA sequence: TGCGCCAGCAGCCAGGACGGCAGAACAATTAACACTGAAGCTTTCTTT. Translating gives CASSQDGRTINTEAFF.

This clonotype was detected once. The chain couples TRBV12-3 or TRBV12-4 to TRBJ2-7, with TRBD1 identical over 9 bases. J gave up 6 bases and V 5 bases, and 11 bases lay outside the gene matches. The CDR3 has 15 amino acids. The CDR3 sequence is CASSPGTGSATEQYF. The CDR3 coding sequence is TGTGCCAGCAGTCCCGGGACAGGGAGCGCGACCGAGCAGTACTTC.

The V call is TRBV6-6, the J call TRBJ2-5; D remains unclear. The V gene lost 7 bases and the J gene lost 3 bases, with 12 bases spanning the gap. This CDR3 contains 13 residues. The germline gives CDR1 MNHNY, CDR2 SVGAGI (reference sequence). The CDR3 DNA reads as TGTGCCAGCACCCCGGGTGGGAAAGAGACCCAGTACTTC. Encoded protein: CASTPGGKETQYF.

This clonotype turned up a few times. The chain links TRBV28 to TRBJ2-5; TRBD1 aligns across 9 bases. The J segment lost 4 bases and the V segment lost 2 bases, leaving 11 bases of the junction unmatched. Per germline, CDR1 MDHEN and CDR2 SYDVKM. The CDR3 spans 17 residues. CDR3 DNA: TGTGCCAGCAGTTTAGCCCCCGGGACAGGGTTCGGAGAGACCCAGTACTTC. Translating gives CASSLAPGTGFGETQYF. Together with reference TRBV28 and TRBJ2-5, the CDR3 gives the full variable domain: DVKVTQSSRYLVKRTGEKVFLECVQDMDHENMFWYRQDPGLGLRLIYFSYDVKMKEKGDIPEGYSVSREKKERFSLILESASTNQTSMYLCASSLAPGTGFGETQYFGPGTRLLVL.

This chain joins TRBV20-1 and TRBJ1-1; TRBD1 matches at 8 bases. The CDR3 contains 14 residues. Germline V lookup: CDR1 DFQATT, CDR2 SNEGSKA (reference sequence). Trimming cost V 6 bases and J 2 bases; bases outside gene matches: 8. The CDR3, as DNA: TGCAGTGCGGGGGGACAGGCCGAAAACACTGAAGCTTTCTTT. Protein: CSAGGQAENTEAFF.

A few counts support this clonotype. This sequence joins TRBV5-1 and TRBJ1-1; no clear D. Germline V CDR1 and CDR2: SGHRS, YFSETQ. This CDR3 is 14 amino acids long. Trimming took 3 bases from V and 1 from J, leaving 10 bases between them. The CDR3 loop reads CASSSPVGNTEAFF. CDR3 DNA sequence: TGCGCCAGCAGCTCCCCAGTCGGGAACACTGAAGCTTTCTTT.

The chain employs TRBV7-8 and TRBJ2-7, with D perhaps given as TRBD1 or TRBD2 (5 bases each). Germline V CDR1 and CDR2: SGHVS, FQNEAQ. The germline V and J ends were trimmed by 6 bases and 2 bases, with 14 bases remaining between them. This CDR3 has 14 amino acids. CDR3: CASRALGDPYEQYF. DNA of the CDR3: TGTGCCAGCAGAGCCCTAGGGGACCCCTACGAGCAGTACTTC. The complete variable domain, with remaining parts taken from reference TRBV7-8 and TRBJ2-7, reads GAGVSQSPRYKVAKRGQDVALRCDPISGHVSLFWYQQALGQGPEFLTYFQNEAQLDKSGLPSDRFFAERPEGSVSTLKIQRTQQEDSAVYLCASRALGDPYEQYFGPGTRLTVT.

V gene TRBV4-3 combines with J gene TRBJ2-1; D uncertain. Trimming pared 0 bases from V and 10 bases from J, leaving 16 bases between. The CDR3 runs 15 residues. Germline V gives CDR1 LGHNA, CDR2 YSLEER. The CDR3 sequence: CASSQERADRKEQFF. DNA of the CDR3: TGCGCCAGCAGCCAAGAAAGGGCGGACCGAAAGGAGCAGTTCTTC.

This clonotype appeared a few times. The chain's CDR3 is CATGIFGGQCNEKLFF. The CDR3 region has the DNA TGTGCCACCGGAATCTTTGGGGGACAGTGTAATGAAAAACTGTTTTTT. This chain joins TRBV6-4 and TRBJ1-4; 7 nucleotides align to TRBD1. CDR3 length: 16 amino acids. V trimming: 10 bases; J trimming: 4 bases; junction bases outside the gene matches: 15. In germline, CDR1 is MRHNA, CDR2 SNTAGT.

This clonotype was observed many times. CDR3 nucleotide sequence: TGTGCCAGCAGTATCCTCGGGACAGCAAGCTCCTACGAGCAGTACTTC. Its protein is CASSILGTASSYEQYF. This sequence joins TRBV6-5 and TRBJ2-7; 7 bases line up with TRBD1. With V trimmed by 5 bases and J by 0 bases, 10 bases remained unmatched. The CDR3 spans 16 residues. Per the germline V gene, CDR1 is MNHEY and CDR2 is SVGAGI.

This chain connects TRBV20-1 to TRBJ2-1; 12 nucleotides agree with TRBD2. This CDR3 is 14 amino acids long. Germline CDR1 DFQATT, CDR2 SNEGSKA (reference sequence). After removal of 6 bases from V and 5 bases from J, the junction contained 5 bases not matched to a gene. CDR3 protein: CSAALAGGDNEQFF. The DNA for the CDR3 is TGCAGTGCAGCCCTAGCGGGGGGGGACAATGAGCAGTTCTTC.

The rearrangement uses TRBV6-1 and TRBJ2-4; TRBD2 matches at 9 bases. V was pared by 0 bases and J by 7 bases, with 16 bases of the junction left unmatched. From germline, CDR1 is MNHNS and CDR2 SASEGT. This CDR3 contains 19 residues. The CDR3: CASSEARGGAGLSGNIQYF. CDR3 DNA: TGTGCCAGCAGTGAAGCCCGCGGGGGGGCGGGATTGTCCGGCAACATTCAGTACTTC.

The chain links TRBV20-1 to TRBJ1-2, with 10 nucleotides matching TRBD1. The CDR3 consists of 17 residues. Germline CDR1 DFQATT, CDR2 SNEGSKA (reference sequence). The J segment lost 4 bases and the V segment lost 0 bases, leaving 11 bases of the junction unmatched. The CDR3 nucleotides are TGCAGTGCTAGAGATCTTGACAGGGGGCCCTATTCCTATGGCTACACCTTC. Translated, it gives CSARDLDRGPYSYGYTF.

This clonotype was seen more than once but under ten times. J is TRBJ2-1 and V is TRBV5-1; 9 nucleotides match TRBD1. V shed 3 bases and J 3 bases; nucleotides not matched to a gene: 4. The CDR3 spans 15 residues. Germline values: CDR1 SGHRS, CDR2 YFSETQ. The CDR3 is CASSYWTGDYNEQFF. The CDR3 region has the DNA TGCGCCAGCAGCTACTGGACAGGGGACTACAATGAGCAGTTCTTC.

In its sample, this clonotype was seen a few times. V gene TRBV7-6 combines with J gene TRBJ2-7; maybe TRBD2 (5 bases). V was trimmed by 5 bases and J by 4 bases, leaving 24 bases between them. The V gene's germline CDR1 is SGHVS and CDR2 FNYEAQ. The length of the CDR3 is 17 residues. The DNA of the CDR3 is TGTGCCAGCAGCGCTACCGAATGGGATAAGTGGGAGTACGAGCAGTACTTC. Translating gives CASSATEWDKWEYEQYF.

The rearrangement uses TRBV15 and TRBJ2-1; the match to TRBD2 covers 9 bases. The CDR3 runs 13 residues. The germline gives CDR1 LNHNV, CDR2 YYDKDF (reference sequence). V dropped 0 bases and J dropped 14; count of bases not matched to a gene: 5. The CDR3 nucleotides are TGTGCCACCAGCAGAGAAGGAGGACTAGCGAAGTTCTTC. It translates to CATSREGGLAKFF.

The sample holds a few counts of this clonotype. This chain connects TRBV7-8 to TRBJ2-5; the D is unclear. CDR1 is SGHVS, CDR2 FQNEAQ, per germline. The CDR3 is 13 residues long. Trimming removed 5 bases from V and 5 bases from J, with 12 bases in between. In DNA form, the CDR3 reads TGTGCCAGCAGCGCTCGATTTCGGGAGACCCAGTACTTC. It translates to CASSARFRETQYF.